Presented here are 24 T cell receptor beta chains from one specimen sequenced in a study of blood T cell repertoires in COVID-19. The method was immunoSEQ multiplex PCR; TCRdb's version includes in-frame clones alone and lacks a portion of them. The sample consists of roughly 90,000 clones, about 83% of them appearing once. What was sequenced was peripheral blood. These receptors were collected from a human donor in a cohort sampled during active COVID-19.

This clone was seen a single time. This sequence joins TRBV7-8 and TRBJ2-1; 13 bases line up with TRBD2. Germline CDR1 and CDR2: SGHVS and FQNEAQ. The length of the CDR3 is 16 residues. Unmatched junction bases numbered 2, after V lost 1 base and J lost 5 bases. CDR3 region: CASSLDGTSGDNEQFF. In nucleotides, the CDR3 is TGTGCCAGCAGCTTAGACGGGACTAGCGGGGACAATGAGCAGTTCTTC.

The chain joins TRBV5-4 to TRBJ2-1; tentative D call: TRBD1 (5 bases). The V end was cut by 1 base, the J end by 6 bases, with 8 bases between. The CDR3 has 13 residues. Germline CDR1 and CDR2: SGHNT and YYREEE (reference sequence). The CDR3 spells CASSLSQANEQFF. The CDR3 nucleotides are TGTGCCAGCAGCTTGTCACAGGCCAATGAGCAGTTCTTC.

This clone was detected only a few times. This chain links TRBV5-1 with TRBJ2-5; a possible D gene is TRBD2 (6 bases). The CDR3 consists of 15 residues. Germline-derived CDR1 and CDR2 are SGHRS and YFSETQ. The CDR3 DNA sequence: TGCGTTTCCAAAAAGGAGGGGATTGGCCAAGAGACCCAGTACTTC. Translation: CVSKKEGIGQETQYF.

The V gene is TRBV11-3, the J gene TRBJ1-2; D unclear. Germline lookup yields CDR1 SGHNT and CDR2 YENEEA. The CDR3 has 13 residues. V was trimmed by 3 bases and J by 7 bases, leaving 12 bases between them. The CDR3: CASSFIGGTGYTF. CDR3 in DNA: TGTGCCAGCAGCTTTATCGGTGGTACTGGCTACACCTTC.

V gene TRBV27 combines with J gene TRBJ2-1; D perhaps matches TRBD2 (5 bases). The CDR3 covers 15 residues. The V gene lost 7 bases and the J gene lost 0 bases, with 13 bases spanning the gap. Germline CDR1 reads MNHEY; CDR2 reads SMNVEV (reference sequence). DNA for the CDR3: TGTGCCAGCAAAGAAATACGGGGCTCCTACAATGAGCAGTTCTTC. Translation gives CASKEIRGSYNEQFF.

The CDR3 nucleotides read TGTGCCAGCAGCTTCTCTATCGGCTACACCTTC. Protein sequence: CASSFSIGYTF. J is TRBJ1-2 and V is TRBV5-6; D remains unclear. CDR1 is SGHDT, CDR2 YYEEEE, per germline. Trimming left V 2 bases short and J 8 bases short, with 7 bases between. The CDR3 length is 11 residues.

The J gene is TRBJ1-2, the V gene TRBV5-1; no reliable D call. Trimming shortened V by 0 bases and J by 5 bases, and 14 bases separated the two germline ends. Germline-derived CDR1 and CDR2 are SGHRS and YFSETQ. This CDR3 has 15 residues. CDR3 sequence: CASSLGTVGEYGYTF. CDR3 DNA sequence: TGCGCCAGCAGCTTGGGCACGGTGGGAGAATATGGCTACACCTTC. Using reference TRBV5-1 and TRBJ1-2 for the parts outside the CDR3, the full variable domain is KAGVTQTPRYLIKTRGQQVTLSCSPISGHRSVSWYQQTPGQGLQFLFEYFSETQRNKGNFPGRFSGRQFSNSRSEMNVSTLELGDSALYLCASSLGTVGEYGYTFGSGTRLTVV.

This chain links TRBV7-6 with TRBJ2-1, with 9 bases that match TRBD1. Germline CDR1 and CDR2: SGHVS and FNYEAQ. Trimming removed 1 base from V and 6 bases from J; junction bases left unmatched: 1. The CDR3 loop spans 14 amino acids. CDR3 amino acids: CASSLEDRGNEQFF. The DNA for the CDR3 is TGTGCCAGCAGCTTAGAGGACAGGGGCAATGAGCAGTTCTTC.

The chain couples TRBV4-2 to TRBJ2-1, with a tentative D call TRBD1 (6 bases). The CDR3 sequence is 15 residues long. The V gene's germline CDR1 is LGHNA and CDR2 YNFKEQ. Trimming took 0 bases from V and 4 from J, leaving 10 bases between them. CDR3 coding DNA: TGTGCCAGCAGCCAAGAGGGTAGGGGGTACAATGAGCAGTTCTTC. Amino acid sequence: CASSQEGRGYNEQFF.

The V call is TRBV7-2, the J call TRBJ2-5, with TRBD2 matching 9 bases. CDR3 length: 17 residues. V was clipped by 10 bases and J by 5 bases; unmatched bases: 20. The germline CDR1 and CDR2 sequences are SGHTA and FQGNSA. The CDR3 region is CATATSGNPQAGETQYF. Written as DNA, the CDR3 is TGTGCCACCGCGACTAGCGGCAACCCACAAGCAGGGGAGACCCAGTACTTC.

The chain couples TRBV4-1 to TRBJ2-2, with 7 bases lining up with TRBD2. The CDR3 runs to 15 residues. Germline CDR1 MGHRA, CDR2 YSYEKL. V dropped 0 bases and J dropped 4; count of bases not matched to a gene: 2. CDR3 region: CASSQELAGTGELFF. The CDR3 DNA is TGCGCCAGCAGCCAAGAATTAGCGGGCACCGGGGAGCTGTTTTTT.

V and J are TRBV5-6 and TRBJ2-3; 10 nucleotides agree with TRBD2. Germline CDR1 reads SGHDT; CDR2 reads YYEEEE. J lost 5 bases, V lost 4 bases, and 10 bases had no gene match. This CDR3 has 16 amino acids. The CDR3 DNA reads as TGTGCCAGCAGCGTAGTAGGAGCGGGGGGGAGAGATACGCAGTATTTT. It specifies CASSVVGAGGRDTQYF.

The gene calls are TRBV9 and TRBJ2-7, with 13 bases that match TRBD2. The CDR3 runs 15 residues. Germline loops: CDR1 SGDLS, CDR2 YYNGEE. The J segment lost 7 bases and the V segment lost 3 bases, leaving 7 bases of the junction unmatched. Written as DNA, the CDR3 is TGTGCCAGCAGCGGAACTAGCGGGGGGGCAGGGGAGCAGTACTTC. Protein product: CASSGTSGGAGEQYF.

The chain has TRBV7-2 and TRBJ1-5; D is ambiguous. The CDR3 runs to 15 residues. Trimming cost V 1 base and J 5 bases, with 12 bases left between them. From germline, CDR1 is SGHTA and CDR2 FQGNSA. Here the CDR3 DNA reads TGTGCCAGCAGCTTAGAGGCGGGGTACGATCAGCCCCAGCATTTT. Its translation: CASSLEAGYDQPQHF. The whole variable domain, filled in from reference TRBV7-2 and TRBJ1-5, reads GAGVSQSPSNKVTEKGKDVELRCDPISGHTALYWYRQSLGQGLEFLIYFQGNSAPDKSGLPSDRFSAERTGGSVSTLTIQRTQQEDSAVYLCASSLEAGYDQPQHFGDGTRLSIL.

A few counts support this clone. The chain couples TRBV7-9 to TRBJ2-3; D remains ambiguous. V gave up 6 bases and J gave up 4 bases, with 8 bases separating them. The CDR3 is 12 amino acids. Per germline, CDR1 SEHNR and CDR2 FQNEAQ (reference sequence). DNA for the CDR3: TGTGCCAGCAGTCCAGAGGCAGATACGCAGTATTTT. It is translated as CASSPEADTQYF.

V is TRBV5-1 and J is TRBJ2-1; 8 nucleotides align to TRBD1. CDR3 length: 15 residues. From germline, CDR1 is SGHRS and CDR2 YFSETQ. V lost 2 bases, J lost 4 bases, and 5 bases stayed unmatched. The CDR3 reads CASSFVTGAYNEQFF. The CDR3 bases are TGCGCCAGCAGCTTCGTGACAGGGGCTTACAATGAGCAGTTCTTC.

DNA of the CDR3: TGTGCCAGCAGCCCCTCCGGGACTAGCGGACTGATGCGAGAGACCCAGTACTTC. Amino acid sequence: CASSPSGTSGLMRETQYF. The rearrangement links TRBV27 to TRBJ2-5; 11 bases are a match to TRBD2. The V segment lost 6 bases and the J segment 4 bases; nucleotides outside the gene matches: 16. This CDR3 contains 18 residues. Germline V CDR1 and CDR2: MNHEY, SMNVEV (reference sequence).

This clone is a singleton in its sample. Here the CDR3 reads CASSLDGSTDTQYF. DNA for the CDR3: TGCGCCAGCAGCTTGGACGGGAGCACAGATACGCAGTATTTT. The J gene is TRBJ2-3, the V gene TRBV5-1; D uncertain. Per germline, CDR1 SGHRS and CDR2 YFSETQ. The CDR3 length is 14 residues. Trimming removed 0 bases from V and 0 bases from J, with 5 bases in between.

The CDR3 region is CASSQEDVAGGQSTDTQYF. CDR3 in DNA: TGCGCCAGCAGCCAAGAGGATGTAGCGGGGGGGCAAAGCACAGATACGCAGTATTTT. The rearrangement joins TRBV4-1 to TRBJ2-3, with TRBD2 matching 11 bases. CDR3 size: 19 residues. The germline gives CDR1 MGHRA, CDR2 YSYEKL. The V segment lost 0 bases and the J segment 0 bases; nucleotides outside the gene matches: 8.

The chain uses TRBV6-2 or TRBV6-3 and TRBJ2-7; 11 bases map to TRBD1. Germline V CDR1 and CDR2: MNHEY, SVGEGT. The CDR3 runs to 15 residues. Trimming cost V 4 bases and J 2 bases; bases outside gene matches: 4. DNA for the CDR3: TGTGCCAGCAGTTCAGGACAGGGGGCGGCCTACGAGCAGTACTTC. Translation: CASSSGQGAAYEQYF.

This chain connects TRBV3-1 (or the pseudogene TRBV3-2) to TRBJ1-1; possibly TRBD1 for D (6 bases). The CDR3 runs to 11 residues. CDR1 and CDR2 (germline): LGHDT, YNNKEL (reference sequence). The V end lost 4 bases, the J end lost 12 bases, and 12 bases lay between the germline ends. In nucleotides, the CDR3 is TGTGCCAGCAGCCGGGGGCAGGAGTCTTTCTTT. This encodes CASSRGQESFF.

This clone was counted a single time. The genes are TRBV4-2 and TRBJ2-2; possible D gene TRBD2, 5 bases. Germline loops: CDR1 LGHNA, CDR2 YNFKEQ. V was clipped by 1 base and J by 1 base, with 13 bases between them. The CDR3 extends over 17 amino acids. The CDR3 sequence is CASSQGSGGGNTGELFF. As DNA, the CDR3 is TGTGCCAGCAGCCAAGGGAGCGGTGGTGGGAACACCGGGGAGCTGTTTTTT.

The chain is built from TRBV9 and TRBJ1-5; 7 positions agree with TRBD1. Losses at the gene ends were 3 bases for V and 6 bases for J; bases not matched to a gene: 6. This CDR3 contains 14 residues. Germline lookup yields CDR1 SGDLS and CDR2 YYNGEE. The CDR3 coding sequence is TGTGCCAGCAGCGCCGGGACAGCTGGTCAGCCCCAGCATTTT. It codes for CASSAGTAGQPQHF.

The chain recombines TRBV28 with TRBJ2-1; D perhaps matches TRBD2 (6 bases). The CDR3 loop spans 12 amino acids. Germline CDR1 is MDHEN and CDR2 is SYDVKM. The V gene lost 11 bases and the J gene lost 1 base, with 9 bases spanning the gap. This chain's CDR3 is CASGLSYNEQFF. CDR3 DNA: TGTGCCTCGGGACTGTCCTACAATGAGCAGTTCTTC. The full variable domain, in which reference TRBV28 and TRBJ2-1 provide the parts outside the CDR3, is DVKVTQSSRYLVKRTGEKVFLECVQDMDHENMFWYRQDPGLGLRLIYFSYDVKMKEKGDIPEGYSVSREKKERFSLILESASTNQTSMYLCASGLSYNEQFFGPGTRLTVL.